These T cell receptor beta chains were read from a single sample in a study of regulatory T cells in long-lasting Graves disease. TCRdb reprocessed the multiplex PCR reads via MiXCR and lists one record per CDR3 protein. This sample yields some 320,000 distinct CDR3 sequences, of which 18% are seen a single time; about 38% belongs to the top ten. Sequences were derived from peripheral blood mononuclear cells (PBMCs), sampled at new diagnosis, from a patient treated with antithyroid drugs. These receptors were taken from a female donor with Graves disease. Each CDR3 is given with its conserved first and last residue. A D gene is named only where the DNA matches it firmly. A clone size is listed for some rows: how often the clone was seen (once, few, many), or a class if it is expanded.

clone_size,d_call,v_call,j_call,cdr3_aa,cdr3_nt
.,TRBD2,TRBV9,TRBJ2-2,CASSVNVAAGGPTGELLF,TGTGCCAGCAGCGTAAACGTCGCGGCGGGAGGGCCTACCGGGGAGCTGTTATTT
many,TRBD1,TRBV20-1,TRBJ2-1,CSAGTGRDNEQFF,TGCAGTGCTGGGACAGGGAGGGACAATGAGCAGTTCTTC
many,TRBD2,TRBV30,TRBJ2-7,CAWSVRGSGSYEQYF,TGTGCCTGGAGTGTAAGGGGTAGCGGGAGCTACGAGCAGTACTTC
many,.,TRBV28,TRBJ2-5,CASSLGYRGGTQYF,TGTGCCAGCAGTTTGGGGTACCGCGGAGGGACCCAGTACTTC
many,.,TRBV12-3/TRBV12-4,TRBJ1-4,CACGGGTTNEKLFF,TGTGCCTGCGGGGGGGGGACAACTAATGAAAAACTGTTTTTT
few,TRBD2,TRBV4-1,TRBJ2-2,CASSQVFRRLAGDTGELFF,TGCGCCAGCAGCCAAGTCTTCCGTCGTCTAGCGGGAGACACCGGGGAGCTGTTTTTT
.,TRBD2,TRBV4-1,TRBJ2-1,CASSPAGAGYNEQFF,TGCGCCAGCAGCCCAGCGGGAGCTGGCTACAATGAGCAGTTCTTC
many,.,TRBV20-1,TRBJ2-2,CSARSLGTGELFF,TGCAGTGCTAGATCCCTAGGCACCGGGGAGCTGTTTTTT
many,TRBD1,TRBV11-2,TRBJ2-1,CASRRYKGQGYNEQFF,TGTGCCAGCAGACGATACAAGGGACAGGGCTACAATGAGCAGTTCTTC
many,.,TRBV5-1,TRBJ2-1,CASSLRVGVGEQFF,TGCGCCAGCAGCTTACGGGTCGGGGTAGGTGAGCAGTTCTTC
.,TRBD1,TRBV3-1,TRBJ2-7,CASSRSGQGKTYEQYF,TGTGCCAGCAGCCGTTCGGGACAGGGGAAGACCTACGAGCAGTACTTC
many,.,TRBV9,TRBJ2-3,CASSDPSLLGGYTDTQYF,TGTGCCAGCAGCGACCCCTCCCTGTTGGGTGGCTACACAGATACGCAGTATTTT
many,.,TRBV6-1,TRBJ2-7,CASTRSGSAYEQYF,TGTGCCAGCACCCGTTCAGGGAGCGCCTACGAGCAGTACTTC
many,.,TRBV9,TRBJ2-5,CASSDNQETQYF,TGTGCCAGCAGCGATAACCAAGAGACCCAGTACTTC
many,TRBD2,TRBV19,TRBJ2-7,CASSTAGTNYEQYF,TGTGCCAGTAGTACGGCCGGGACTAACTACGAGCAGTACTTC
many,.,TRBV2,TRBJ2-1,CASSLSNEQFF,TGTGCCAGCAGTTTATCAAATGAGCAGTTCTTC
many,.,TRBV12-3/TRBV12-4,TRBJ2-3,CASSLVGVDTDTQYF,TGTGCCAGCAGTTTAGTGGGGGTGGACACAGATACGCAGTATTTT